Listed here is a single T cell receptor beta chain. Its target is unknown. These data originate in a study of shared clonotypes between healthy human individuals. Across the study: Each donor contributed plates that comprised three CD4 naive, three CD4 memory, two CD8 naive and one CD8 memory. Study results and limitations: The low donor count limited represented genetic and exposure-history diversity. Incomplete sequencing of sorted subsets was indicated by rarefaction despite large depth. With a few donors compared, around 5% of naive CD4 clonotypes were shared.

In the naive CD8 group, cells lacked CD45RO and were positively selected for CCR7, so terminally differentiated effector memory CD45RA+ cells were left out. Using immunoSEQ multiplex PCR, the repertoire was profiled, and TCRdb retains in-frame clones only, with some absent. The table has roughly 2.1 million clones, 85% to 95% seen once. Sequenced: naive CD8+ T cells from PBMCs. The receptor was isolated from a man aged 18 to 30 in good health. Some clones in this sample may be carry-over from other donors' samples.

The CDR3 sequence is CASSYVRGGETQYF. CDR3 DNA: TGTGCCAGCAGCTATGTAAGGGGAGGCGAGACCCAGTACTTC. V gene TRBV6-5 combines with J gene TRBJ2-5, with a weak D call TRBD2 (6 bases). The CDR3 spans 14 residues. The germline V gene encodes CDR1 MNHEY and CDR2 SVGAGI. Trimming stripped 6 bases from V and 5 bases from J, with 16 bases between.